This entry features one TCR beta chain sequence. The target antigen is unknown. Given a much more abundant clone one base away, this may be a read error. This specimen comes from a study of T cells in Graves' hyperthyroidism and ophthalmopathy. In germline, CDR1 is MDHEN, CDR2 SYDVKM. The CDR3 contains 12 residues. What was amplified from RNA transcripts were TCR beta CDR3 regions. The HTBI primer set drove a first-round RT-PCR of the TCR CDR3. TCRdb re-derived calls from the multiplex PCR reads in MiXCR, one entry per CDR3 protein. The data show a few hundred thousand distinct CDR3 sequences, about 15% seen once. General observations from the study: Ophthalmopathy got predicted by the model a median about six months before its onset.

Sequences were obtained from blood. The rearrangement uses TRBV28 and TRBJ1-2; no reliable D call. The source of this sequence is a young woman with Graves' hyperthyroidism that later progressed to Graves' ophthalmopathy. CDR3 coding DNA: TGTGCCAGCAGTCCTACTAACTATGGCCACACCTTC. Protein: CASSPTNYGHTF.